This TCR beta chain derives from a study of neurological immune-mediated disorders. Unsorted libraries were generated from 2 million PBMCs held at -80 degrees C. Synthesis of cDNA was carried out by template-switch 5'RACE. The reaction used 10-nucleotide random UMIs. One entry per CDR3 protein results from TCRdb running MiXCR on the 5' RACE reads. The sample holds around 20,000 distinct CDR3 sequences, less than 15% seen once. Germline-derived CDR1 and CDR2 are MNHEY and SVGAGI. The V and J ends lost 6 bases and 6 bases respectively, with 14 bases between them. This CDR3 is 13 amino acids long. This clonotype was seen ten or more times.

This clonotype originated in an older woman with HTLV-1-associated myelopathy (HAM/TSP). The sequenced material came from PBMCs. V and J are TRBV6-5 and TRBJ1-2, with D maybe TRBD1 (6 bases). The CDR3: CASSSLGGHGYTF. Written as DNA, the CDR3 is TGTGCCAGCAGCTCCCTGGGGGGGCATGGCTACACCTTC.